The 18 T cell receptor beta chains reported below all come from one sample, sequenced in a study of T cell responses to AZD1222 COVID-19 vaccine. The table came from immunoSEQ multiplex PCR; TCRdb's copy has only in-frame clones and leaves some out. This sample has 150,000 to 200,000 clones; about 92% occur once, and the top ten carry approximately 1.2%. Specimen: peripheral blood, collected 28 days after the second AZD1222 dose. All receptors come from an adult who received the AZD1222 COVID-19 vaccine.

The chain has TRBV4-2 and TRBJ1-2; 10 bases are a match to TRBD1. Trimming took 1 base from V and 2 from J; bases not matched to a gene: 4. The germline V gene has CDR1 LGHNA and CDR2 YNFKEQ. The CDR3 loop spans 16 amino acids. CDR3: CASSQGDRGVNYGYTF. The DNA for the CDR3 is TGTGCCAGCAGCCAAGGGGACAGGGGAGTAAACTATGGCTACACCTTC.

The chain uses TRBV20-1 and TRBJ1-1; TRBD1 might be the D (6 bases). The CDR3 is 10 residues long. Deletions cut 8 bases from V and 9 bases from J, with 13 bases between. Germline values: CDR1 DFQATT, CDR2 SNEGSKA (reference sequence). CDR3 residues: CSLGQTKAFF. CDR3 nucleotides: TGCAGTCTCGGACAGACTAAAGCTTTCTTT.

This clone occurred once. The chain combines TRBV29-1 with TRBJ2-1; D perhaps matches TRBD1 (6 bases). Germline-derived CDR1 and CDR2 are SQVTM and ANQGSEA. Trimming cost V 6 bases and J 3 bases, with 15 bases left between them. The CDR3 totals 14 residues. Here the CDR3 DNA reads TGCAGCGTCAGGGGTCAGTCTTTCTACAATGAGCAGTTCTTC. Translated, it gives CSVRGQSFYNEQFF.

This sequence joins TRBV3-1 (or the pseudogene TRBV3-2) and TRBJ2-5; D is perhaps TRBD1 (5 bases). This CDR3 is built from 16 residues. Germline CDR1 is LGHDT and CDR2 is YNNKEL (reference sequence). V was pared by 4 bases and J by 2 bases, with 17 bases between. The CDR3 nucleotides read TGTGCCAGCAGCCTACCGGAGACAGCTTCACAAGAGACCCAGTACTTC. Protein sequence: CASSLPETASQETQYF.

The V gene is TRBV27, the J gene TRBJ2-1; 10 positions match TRBD2. The CDR3 has 16 amino acids. Per germline, CDR1 MNHEY and CDR2 SMNVEV (reference sequence). The V segment lost 0 bases and the J segment 7 bases; nucleotides outside the gene matches: 6. This CDR3 reads CASSLSTLAGENEQFF. The CDR3 nucleotides read TGTGCCAGCAGTTTATCGACTCTAGCGGGAGAGAATGAGCAGTTCTTC.

The chain combines TRBV5-1 with TRBJ2-7, with 7 bases aligning to TRBD1. V was clipped by 3 bases and J by 3 bases; unmatched bases: 6. Germline loops: CDR1 SGHRS, CDR2 YFSETQ. The CDR3 totals 14 residues. The CDR3 nucleotides are TGCGCCAGCAGCTATCATCGGACAGGCTACGAGCAGTACTTC. Translation gives CASSYHRTGYEQYF.

The V and J genes are TRBV12-3 or TRBV12-4 and TRBJ2-4; D is ambiguous. Trimming removed 3 bases at V and 4 bases at J, with 7 bases between. This CDR3 has 13 residues. CDR3 in amino acids: CASSFVGKNIQYF. CDR3 in DNA: TGTGCCAGCAGTTTTGTTGGTAAAAACATTCAGTACTTC.

The CDR3 is CASTLGQGASNQPQHF. As DNA, the CDR3 is TGTGCCAGTACTTTGGGACAGGGGGCTAGCAATCAGCCCCAGCATTTT. The chain couples TRBV19 to TRBJ1-5; 12 nucleotides line up with TRBD1. Germline V gives CDR1 LNHDA, CDR2 SQIVND (reference sequence). V was clipped by 7 bases and J by 0 bases; unmatched bases: 4. CDR3 length: 16 amino acids.

V gene TRBV20-1 combines with J gene TRBJ1-3; D not certain. Per the germline V gene, CDR1 is DFQATT and CDR2 is SNEGSKA (reference sequence). CDR3 length: 11 residues. Trimming took 8 bases from V and 2 from J, leaving 7 bases between them. The CDR3 reads CSTNAGNTIYF. Here the CDR3 DNA reads TGCAGTACAAACGCTGGAAACACCATATATTTT.

The CDR3 protein is CASRDRERGFLTDTQYF. The CDR3 nucleotides read TGTGCCAGCAGAGACAGGGAACGGGGGTTCCTCACAGATACGCAGTATTTT. The rearrangement links TRBV6-4 to TRBJ2-3, with D possibly TRBD1 on 7 matching bases. Trimming pared 6 bases from V and 2 bases from J, leaving 21 bases between. The germline V gene has CDR1 MRHNA and CDR2 SNTAGT. The CDR3 spans 17 residues.

The chain employs TRBV30 and TRBJ1-1; no clear D. CDR3 length equals 11 residues. V was pared by 3 bases and J by 6 bases, with 8 bases between. Germline-derived CDR1 and CDR2 are GTSNPN and SVGIG (reference sequence). This CDR3 reads CAWSRAAEAFF. In DNA, the CDR3 is TGTGCCTGGAGCCGGGCCGCTGAAGCTTTCTTT.

The rearrangement joins TRBV19 to TRBJ1-2; D is perhaps TRBD1 (6 bases). The CDR3 extends over 14 amino acids. Trimming took off 6 bases at V and 7 bases at J, with 18 bases between the two ends. The germline gives CDR1 LNHDA, CDR2 SQIVND (reference sequence). For the CDR3, the DNA is TGTGCCAGTAGCCCGGTCTGGACAGCCTCTGGCTACACCTTC. Translating it yields CASSPVWTASGYTF. Drawing the rest from reference TRBV19 and TRBJ1-2, the complete variable domain is DGGITQSPKYLFRKEGQNVTLSCEQNLNHDAMYWYRQDPGQGLRLIYYSQIVNDFQKGDIAEGYSVSREKKESFPLTVTSAQKNPTAFYLCASSPVWTASGYTFGSGTRLTVV.

The rearrangement links TRBV19 to TRBJ1-5, with a tentative D call TRBD1 (6 bases). V was trimmed by 6 bases and J by 0 bases, leaving 15 bases between them. CDR3 length equals 16 residues. Germline V gene sequence: CDR1 LNHDA, CDR2 SQIVND (reference sequence). The CDR3 protein is CASREDSLYSNQPQHF. As DNA, the CDR3 is TGTGCCAGTAGAGAGGACAGCTTATATAGCAATCAGCCCCAGCATTTT.

The chain employs TRBV5-1 and TRBJ2-3; either TRBD1 or TRBD2 may fit D (5 bases each). Germline CDR1 is SGHRS and CDR2 is YFSETQ. With 0 bases removed from V and 0 bases from J, the gap between germline ends came to 11 bases. The CDR3 sequence is 16 residues long. CDR3 residues: CASSLDRGLSTDTQYF. The CDR3 bases are TGCGCCAGCAGCTTGGATCGGGGCCTTAGCACAGATACGCAGTATTTT.

This rearrangement joins TRBV6-1 to TRBJ1-5; 10 bases are shared with TRBD1. V shed 2 bases and J 0 bases; nucleotides not matched to a gene: 10. Germline V gene data show CDR1 as MNHNS and CDR2 as SASEGT. This CDR3 has 19 amino acids. The CDR3 reads CASSEPVTGGLYSNQPQHF. The CDR3 coding sequence is TGTGCCAGCAGTGAACCCGTGACAGGGGGCCTTTATAGCAATCAGCCCCAGCATTTT.

This clone came up a few times. This chain joins TRBV25-1 and TRBJ1-6; D remains unclear. V shed 1 base and J shed 6 bases, with 13 bases lying between them. In germline, CDR1 is MGHDK, CDR2 SYGVNS. The CDR3 extends over 16 amino acids. CDR3 in DNA: TGTGCCAGCAGTGAATGGTGGCAGTCCGCTAATTCACCCCTCCACTTT. Its translation is CASSEWWQSANSPLHF.

The chain joins TRBV12-3 or TRBV12-4 to TRBJ2-1, with TRBD2 as a possible D gene (6 bases). CDR3 size: 13 residues. V was trimmed by 6 bases and J by 7 bases, leaving 13 bases between them. The CDR3 reads CASSPGLQNEQFF. The CDR3 DNA sequence: TGTGCCAGCAGCCCGGGACTCCAAAATGAGCAGTTCTTC.

The J gene is TRBJ1-2, the V gene TRBV9, with TRBD1 matching 7 bases. The CDR3 runs to 13 residues. Per germline, CDR1 SGDLS and CDR2 YYNGEE. V was clipped by 6 bases and J by 5 bases; unmatched bases: 7. CDR3 in DNA: TGTGCCAGCACCACGACAGGGAATTATGGCTACACCTTC. Its protein product is CASTTTGNYGYTF.